This T cell receptor beta chain was recovered during a study of T cells after yellow fever vaccination. V was shortened by 0 bases and J by 1 base, with 15 bases between the two germline ends. Germline V CDR1 and CDR2: LGHDT, YNNKEL (reference sequence). This CDR3 region has 17 residues. TCRdb called the 5' RACE reads again in MiXCR, with one record for every CDR3 protein. The table has 250,000 or so distinct CDR3 sequences, 3.6% seen once. This clonotype was observed at least ten times. The material sequenced was PBMCs, taken 15 days after the yellow fever booster vaccination. This chain joins TRBV3-1 and TRBJ1-1; perhaps TRBD1 as D (5 bases). The clonotype comes from a man younger than 35 who received the YFV17D yellow fever vaccine. The CDR3 here is CASSQDLSGRENTEAFF. The CDR3 nucleotides read TGTGCCAGCAGCCAAGATCTATCGGGCAGGGAGAACACTGAAGCTTTCTTT.